This T cell receptor (beta chain) came from a study of cytomegalovirus exposure and HLA in healthy donors. Findings of the study overall: Later analysis placed DRB1 highest and HLA-C lowest in TCR association rates, which differed by HLA locus.

Germline CDR1 reads MDHEN; CDR2 reads SYDVKM. The V end lost 6 bases, the J end lost 5 bases, and 19 bases lay between the germline ends. This CDR3 is built from 15 residues. The study ran its PCR with 60 Vbeta and 13 Jbeta primers. Produced via immunoSEQ multiplex PCR; TCRdb's table is partial and in-frame only. This table has about 150,000 clones, around 84% appearing once. Regarding this clone: What it binds is unknown.

V is TRBV28 and J is TRBJ1-1; D gene ambiguous. Sequencing was performed on PBMCs. This clonotype was sampled from a woman under 30 in good health and CMV-seronegative. The CDR3: CASSPRGGATTEAFF. CDR3 nucleotides: TGTGCCAGCAGCCCCCGTGGTGGAGCAACAACTGAAGCTTTCTTT.